Given below is one TCR beta chain in context. This clone showed up many times. Its antigen is not yet known. No per-base quality is available; no much larger clone lies one base away. The cohort comprised hundreds of healthy bone marrow donors. All cohort members were sampled while nominally healthy, although unrecorded immune exposures were likely present. The donor was CMV seronegative and belonged to the group of approximately 320 seronegative cohort members. Every donor gave a peripheral blood sample, and the peripheral blood mononuclear cells from that sample were used for TCR beta sequencing. Genomic DNA was extracted from the blood cell samples with the Qiagen DNeasy Blood Extraction Kit. This specimen belongs to a study of cytomegalovirus exposure and HLA in healthy donors (dated by TCRdb to about 2017). In the study overall: According to an earlier analysis of several hundred of the donors, some 180 million T cells yielded 90 million to 130 million unique TCR beta sequences and 276 Gb of sequence data. Roughly 320 gigabases of sequencing data and around 88 million unique TCR sequences made up an early release that covered approximately 620 HLA-typed donors. Of the roughly 410 genotyped donors, more than 75% were placed in the genetic ancestry cluster associated with self-reported Caucasian donors. The aim of the study was to test whether cataloging public T cell receptors could identify signatures of past pathogen exposure. The T cell repertoires of under 750 subjects were profiled by immunosequencing and related to cytomegalovirus serostatus. Along with the approximately 620-subject first cohort, a separate validation cohort of around 110 different subjects was used. To predict cytomegalovirus infection status, the study combined high-throughput TCR immunosequencing, statistical association of individual TCRs with disease status, and machine learning. In a later analysis, previously published TCR beta repertoires from 600 to 850 donors were re-analyzed and high-resolution HLA genotyping was added so that TCR occurrence patterns could be studied. Rather than drawing on any new phenotypic data, the later analysis identified candidate immune exposures from TCR beta sequences and the way those sequences occurred across donors. To decide whether each TCR beta V gene segment behaved as functional or pseudogenic, an earlier analysis of approximately 590 of the donors relied on high-throughput TCR beta sequencing. Alongside the repertoire data, information on donor age, sex, ethnicity and CMV serostatus was compiled. In a later genetic analysis, genome-wide SNP genotypes for about 55% of the roughly 700 donors were used, and that subset was treated as a discovery cohort. Every discovery cohort repertoire had been produced on one sequencing platform. Class I and class II HLA loci were covered by the typing at four-digit resolution. Typing coverage varied by locus: about 620-640 donors for A, B, C, DRB1 and DQB1; approximately 500 for DQA1; about 600 for DPA1; roughly 470 for DPB1. Roughly five DR-DQ haplotypes were handled as single units for association and clustering, since linkage in the cohort was strong. On average, roughly 250,000 unique TCR beta nucleotide sequences were sequenced per donor among more than 350 genotyped donors of the cohort, with roughly 18% of those sequences being non-productive.

Findings and caveats that apply to the study as a whole: In the study, roughly 160 TCR beta chains were listed as associated with cytomegalovirus. A cluster of highly shared sequence variants was judged likely to represent a technical artifact of the sequencing pipeline. A further reported finding was that TCR beta sequences accurately predicted the HLA-A and HLA-B alleles for most subjects in the first cohort. In an earlier analysis of more than 450 of the donors, most TCR beta V segments were observed in productive rearrangements about 87% or about 30% of the time, broadly matching IMGT annotations. Because counts were too low, fewer than 20 rarely observed V segments, including chromosome 9 orphons, were excluded from the earlier analysis of 587 of the donors. For the cohort, immune exposure information was limited to CMV serostatus. Sequencing depth was assumed to be roughly uniform across donors in the presence/absence analyses, though that assumption may not hold. According to a later analysis, most CMV-associated TCR beta chains appeared to be HLA-restricted, and the HLA associations seemed to be driven largely by CMV exposure. HLA typing was unavailable for some donors at each locus, so association tests used only the typed subset. Cytomegalovirus status was reported to be diagnosed by the classifier with high specificity and sensitivity in both the original and validation cohorts. Some IMGT-functional V segments, including TRBV6-2 and TRBV6-3, could not be distinguished by the 87-base-pair reads and were therefore excluded. According to a later analysis, parvovirus B19, influenza, CMV and Epstein-Barr virus appeared linked to several top co-occurrence clusters. Compared with the roughly 710-donor mean, donors in an Asian-associated ancestry cluster had fewer N-insertions in productive TCRs, according to a later genetic analysis. In a later genetic analysis, a missense DCLRE1C variant was associated with V-gene and J-gene trimming of TCR beta chains, and the association was replicated in an independent cohort. In vitro tests confirmed that a few of the cytomegalovirus-associated TCR beta chains recognize cytomegalovirus antigens. Compared with equally common non-associated chains, HLA-associated TCR beta chains in a later analysis were more clonally expanded and had lower generation probabilities. A later analysis found that TCR association rates varied across HLA loci, with DRB1 alleles showing the most associated TCRs and HLA-C alleles the fewest. Specific HLA alleles were associated with 15,000 to 20,000 TCR beta sequences at a false discovery rate of 0.05 in a later analysis. Correlated functional status among segregating V segments might reflect linkage disequilibrium, but an unknown experimental factor could not be ruled out. Assigning TCR associations to individual alleles was difficult when HLA alleles, especially DR and DQ, strongly co-occurred. The cohort was sequenced for TCR beta chains only, and without alpha or paired-chain data the features that could be detected were limited. According to the authors, the approach could potentially be generalized to other disease states and immunological phenotypes. While some public TCRs were present in many individuals, most TCR sequences turned up only very rarely across donors.

The library was produced with the immunoSEQ multiplex PCR assay. For the multiplex PCR, a mixture combining 60 forward primers for TCR Vbeta segments and 13 reverse primers for TCR Jbeta segments was used. The CDR3 region of rearranged TCR beta genes was amplified from genomic DNA by a multiplex PCR assay. On the Illumina HiSeq System, the amplified TCR beta libraries were sequenced as 87-base-pair reads. On the authors' methods: A later analysis counted 75 million to 100 million unique TCR beta chains across the 690 or so repertoires, and approximately 11 million of these chains were shared by at least two donors. Raw reads were error-corrected and collapsed into unique sequences with a nearest-neighbor algorithm that merged closely related sequences to remove PCR and sequencing errors. V, D and J gene segments were assigned by aligning CDR3 sequences to IMGT reference sequences. For a sequence to be retained, a match of at least six nucleotides to both a V gene segment and a J gene segment was required. Rearrangements were called productive when the CDR3 lacked stop codons and stayed in frame with V and J; all others were non-productive. CDR3 was defined according to IMGT convention as the region running from the second conserved V-encoded cysteine to the conserved J-encoded phenylalanine. In an earlier analysis of more than 550 of the donors, sequences lacking an unambiguous match to a single V gene segment were excluded. An earlier analysis of a few hundred of the donors classified V segments as functional when productive rearrangements were above 56.7% and as segregating when the standard deviation between donors was above 5%. To diagnose cytomegalovirus status from the catalog of TCR beta chain sequences, a statistical classification framework was built. In a later analysis, V and J genes were assigned by comparing TCR nucleotide sequences against IMGT/GENE-DB human TR gene sequences. A later analysis assigned CDR3 sequences and most-parsimonious VDJ recombination scenarios with the TCRdist pipeline. A later analysis defined each TCR beta chain by its CDR3 amino acid sequence plus V-gene family, and excluded reads lacking a unique V-gene family. A later analysis removed roughly 590 highly shared, low-generation-probability nucleotide sequences to deal with suspected cross-contamination and a sequencing artifact. For each public chain, a later analysis derived a clonal expansion index from normalized ranks of inferred template counts within each repertoire. In a later analysis, generation probabilities were computed with a VDJ recombination model fitted to out-of-frame rearrangements, and the resulting probabilities were checked against IGoR. In a later analysis, hypergeometric tests were used to score TCR-TCR, TCR-HLA and TCR-CMV co-occurrence, with a repertoire-size bias correction applied to TCR pairs. To estimate false discovery rates, a later analysis permuted the HLA or CMV assignments 20 times. A later analysis grouped co-occurring TCRs with DBSCAN, adding TCRdist sequence similarity when clustering within HLA-allele-positive subsets. Repertoires with fewer than 30,000 or more than 120,000 public chains, plus five repertoires with anomalous nucleotide sharing, were excluded from co-occurrence clustering. TCRdb holds this immuneACCESS table with in-frame rearrangements only. Some clones are missing; in checked studies, unresolved V genes explain under half, and the rest has no known cause. Clone size and V and J calls were adopted from that table, with D and trimming inferred from the DNA. The sample yields 85,000 to 90,000 clones; around 85% were counted once. The top ten clones comprise approximately 3% of the sample.

CDR1 and CDR2 were assigned from the germline V gene as MRHNA and SNTAGT. Germline trimming amounts to 0 bases on V and 4 bases on J, with 0 as the count of junction bases outside the gene matches. Reading from cysteine to phenylalanine, the CDR3 counts 16 amino acids. This entry keeps only the CDR3 DNA: 48 bases, framed from base 1. Sequencing was done on a sample of PBMCs. The origin of this receptor is a man aged 25-45 years in good health and CMV-seronegative. The chain uses TRBV6-4 and TRBJ2-3; 14 bases in the junction line up with TRBD2. The nucleotide sequence is given as TGTGCCAGCAGTGACTCGACTAGCGGGGGGGCAGATACGCAGTATTTT. The translation is CASSDSTSGGADTQYF.